This passage covers 5 T cell receptor beta chains from one sample sequenced in a study of regulatory T cells in long-lasting Graves disease. Investigators prepared the TCR beta libraries by applying iRepertoire HTBI primers and Arm-PCR of CDR3 regions. TCRdb re-analysed the multiplex PCR reads in MiXCR, keeping a single row per CDR3 protein. This table has about 530,000 distinct CDR3 sequences, 15% to 20% appearing once. Noted time point: newly diagnosed GD, antithyroid drugs for less than 3 months. There was RNA extracted from PBMCs, and the TCR library was made from it. These data were likewise used in another study, on T cells in Graves' hyperthyroidism and ophthalmopathy.

The material was peripheral blood mononuclear cells (PBMCs), obtained at new diagnosis, from a patient treated with antithyroid drugs. These receptor sequences come from a woman aged 40 to 65 with Graves disease.

This clonotype has just a few counts. The genes are TRBV27 and TRBJ1-6; D gene unclear. Germline values: CDR1 MNHEY, CDR2 SMNVEV (reference sequence). V was trimmed by 0 bases and J by 11 bases, leaving 5 bases between them. This CDR3 has 12 amino acids. CDR3 region: CASSLSGTPLHF. Here the CDR3 DNA reads TGTGCCAGCAGTTTATCGGGGACACCCCTCCACTTT.

At least ten counts were recorded for this clonotype. The chain recombines TRBV6-1 with TRBJ1-5; possibly TRBD1 for D (5 bases). The V end lost 5 bases, the J end lost 0 bases, and 11 bases lay between the germline ends. Germline loops: CDR1 MNHNS, CDR2 SASEGT. This CDR3 contains 15 residues. The CDR3 spells CASSPQAYSNQPQHF. The CDR3 DNA reads as TGTGCCAGCAGTCCACAGGCATATAGCAATCAGCCCCAGCATTTT.

As regards this clonotype: Since a far larger clone is one base different, this is likely a read error. The rearrangement uses TRBV7-3 and TRBJ2-1, with 9 bases matching TRBD2. Trimming removed 1 base from V and 7 bases from J; junction bases left unmatched: 8. This CDR3 is 16 amino acids long. The V gene's germline CDR1 is SGHTA and CDR2 FQGTGA. The CDR3, as DNA: TGTGCCAGCAGCTTAAGTGCTAGCGGGGAGGCGAATGAGCAGTTCTTC. Translating gives CASSLSASGEANEQFF.

CDR3 coding DNA: TGTGCTAGTGGTCTGCGGGGGCACTATGGCTACACCTTC. This gives the protein CASGLRGHYGYTF. This chain joins TRBV12-5 and TRBJ1-2, with D possibly TRBD1 on 6 matching bases. The length of the CDR3 is 13 residues. Germline values: CDR1 LGHNT, CDR2 FRNRAP. The V end was cut by 5 bases, the J end by 3 bases, with 10 bases between.

The CDR3 sequence is CASSVDGGPEPQHF. DNA for the CDR3: TGTGCCAGCAGCGTAGATGGGGGCCCGGAGCCCCAGCATTTT. This chain joins TRBV9 and TRBJ1-5, with D perhaps TRBD1 (6 bases). Germline loops: CDR1 SGDLS, CDR2 YYNGEE. Trimming removed 0 bases from V and 8 bases from J, with 12 bases in between. The CDR3 has 14 residues.